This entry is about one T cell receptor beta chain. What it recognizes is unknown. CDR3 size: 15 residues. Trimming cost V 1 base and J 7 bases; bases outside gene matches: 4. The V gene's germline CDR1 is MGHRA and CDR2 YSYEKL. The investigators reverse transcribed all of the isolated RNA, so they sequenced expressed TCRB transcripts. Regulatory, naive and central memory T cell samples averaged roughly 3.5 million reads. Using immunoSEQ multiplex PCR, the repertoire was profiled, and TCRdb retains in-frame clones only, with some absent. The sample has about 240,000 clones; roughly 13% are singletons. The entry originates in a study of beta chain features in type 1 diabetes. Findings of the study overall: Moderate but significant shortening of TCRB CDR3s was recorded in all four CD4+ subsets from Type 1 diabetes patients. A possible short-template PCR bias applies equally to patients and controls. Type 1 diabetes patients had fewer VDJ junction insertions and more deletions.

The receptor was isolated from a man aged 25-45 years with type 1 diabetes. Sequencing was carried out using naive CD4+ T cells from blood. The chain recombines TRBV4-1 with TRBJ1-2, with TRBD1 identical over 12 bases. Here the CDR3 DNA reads TGCGCCAGCAGCCAAGCGGGACAGGGGGCCCGTGGCTACACCTTC. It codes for CASSQAGQGARGYTF.